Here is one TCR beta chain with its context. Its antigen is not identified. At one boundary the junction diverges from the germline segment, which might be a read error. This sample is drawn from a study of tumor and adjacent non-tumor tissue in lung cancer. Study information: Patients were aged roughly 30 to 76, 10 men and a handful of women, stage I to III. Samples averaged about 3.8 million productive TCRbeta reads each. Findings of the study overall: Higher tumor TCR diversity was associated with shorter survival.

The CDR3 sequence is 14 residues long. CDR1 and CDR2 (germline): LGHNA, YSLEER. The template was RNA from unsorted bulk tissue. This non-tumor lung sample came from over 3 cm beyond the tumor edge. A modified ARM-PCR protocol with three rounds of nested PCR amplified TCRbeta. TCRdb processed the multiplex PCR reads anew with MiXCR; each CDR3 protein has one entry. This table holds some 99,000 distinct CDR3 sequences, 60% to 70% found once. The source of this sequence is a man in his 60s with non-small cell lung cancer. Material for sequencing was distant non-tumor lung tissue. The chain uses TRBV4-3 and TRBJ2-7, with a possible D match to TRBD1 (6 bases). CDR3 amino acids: CASSQEGAGDDQYF. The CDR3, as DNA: TGCGCCAGCAGCCAAGAGGGGGCCGGGGACGATCAGTACTTC.